The present T cell receptor (beta chain) was sequenced within a study of blood T cell repertoires in COVID-19. The germline gives CDR1 LNHDA, CDR2 SQIVND (reference sequence). There are 13 residues in the CDR3. Deletions cut 7 bases from V and 5 bases from J, with 9 bases between. This clone was picked up one time. Data came from immunoSEQ multiplex PCR; TCRdb stores just in-frame clones and leaves some out. Here the sample spans over 150,000 clones, about 83% being singletons. This chain links TRBV19 with TRBJ1-6; D uncertain. The sequence came from a woman in her sixties or seventies with COVID-19, enrolled during active disease. Sequences were obtained from peripheral blood. This CDR3 is CASTEVHNSPLHF. The CDR3 bases are TGTGCCAGTACAGAGGTTCATAATTCACCCCTCCACTTT.